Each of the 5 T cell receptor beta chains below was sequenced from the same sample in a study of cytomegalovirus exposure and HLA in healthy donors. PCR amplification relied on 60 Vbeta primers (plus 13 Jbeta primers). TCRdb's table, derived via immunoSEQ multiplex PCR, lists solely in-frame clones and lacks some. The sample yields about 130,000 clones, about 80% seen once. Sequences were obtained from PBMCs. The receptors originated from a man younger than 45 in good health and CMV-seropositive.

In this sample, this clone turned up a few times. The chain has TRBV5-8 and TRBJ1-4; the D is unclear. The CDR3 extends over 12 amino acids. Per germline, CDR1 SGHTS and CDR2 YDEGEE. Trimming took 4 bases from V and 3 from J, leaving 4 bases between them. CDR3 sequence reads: CASSRANEKLFF. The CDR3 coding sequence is TGTGCCAGCAGCCGAGCTAATGAAAAACTGTTTTTT.

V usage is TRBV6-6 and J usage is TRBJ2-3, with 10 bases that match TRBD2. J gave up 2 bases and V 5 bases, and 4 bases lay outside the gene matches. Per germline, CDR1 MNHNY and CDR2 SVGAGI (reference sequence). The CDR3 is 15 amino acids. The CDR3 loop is CASSPGTSVTDTQYF. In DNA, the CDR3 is TGTGCCAGCAGTCCCGGGACTAGCGTCACAGATACGCAGTATTTT.

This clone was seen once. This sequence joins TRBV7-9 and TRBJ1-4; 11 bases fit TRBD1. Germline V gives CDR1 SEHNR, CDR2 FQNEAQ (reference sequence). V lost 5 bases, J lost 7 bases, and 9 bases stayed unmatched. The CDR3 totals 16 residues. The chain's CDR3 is CASSAFGQGAGEKLFF. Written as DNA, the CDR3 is TGTGCCAGCAGCGCATTCGGACAGGGGGCAGGTGAAAAACTGTTTTTT.

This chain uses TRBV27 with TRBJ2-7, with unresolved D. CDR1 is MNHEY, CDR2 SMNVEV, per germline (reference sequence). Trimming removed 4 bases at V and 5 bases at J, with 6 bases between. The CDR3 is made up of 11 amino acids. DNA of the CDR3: TGTGCCAGCAGTTCAGGTGACGAGCAGTACTTC. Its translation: CASSSGDEQYF.

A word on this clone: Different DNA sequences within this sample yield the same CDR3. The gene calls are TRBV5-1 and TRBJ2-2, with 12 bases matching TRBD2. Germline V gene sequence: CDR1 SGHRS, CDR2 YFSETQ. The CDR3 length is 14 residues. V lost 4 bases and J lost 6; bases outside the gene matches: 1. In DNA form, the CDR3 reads TGCGCCAGCAGCCTAGCGGGAGGGCCCGGGGAGCTGTTTTTT. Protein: CASSLAGGPGELFF.